The present T cell receptor beta chain was sequenced within a study of neurological immune-mediated disorders. Study-wide findings and caveats: The highest TCR clonal expansion occurred in HTLV-1-associated myelopathy; multiple sclerosis fell below healthy controls.

This clonotype was observed many times. Antigen unknown. The cDNA was synthesized by 5'RACE incorporating 10-nucleotide random UMIs. One entry per CDR3 protein results from TCRdb running MiXCR on the 5' RACE reads. The table shows about 50,000 distinct CDR3 sequences, with approximately 3% occurring only once. Trimming cost V 5 bases and J 5 bases; bases outside gene matches: 6. Germline assignment: CDR1 SGHTA and CDR2 FQGNSA. CDR3 length: 15 amino acids. This chain joins TRBV7-2 and TRBJ2-5; TRBD2 aligns across 12 bases. The sequence was obtained from a woman between 45 and 60 years old with multiple sclerosis. The sample comprised PBMCs. The CDR3 sequence: CASSPRTSGIETQYF. CDR3 DNA: TGTGCCAGCAGCCCACGGACTAGCGGGATCGAGACCCAGTACTTC.